The rows below give T cell receptor beta chains drawn from one sample of a study of cytomegalovirus exposure and HLA in healthy donors. The protocol was immunoSEQ multiplex PCR, while the TCRdb copy is restricted to in-frame clones and leaves out a portion. The sample holds some 200,000 clones, about 85% seen once. The sample taken for sequencing was PBMCs. The receptors originated from a man between 50 and 59 years old in good health and CMV-seronegative. CDR3s include the opening cysteine and the closing phenylalanine or tryptophan. Fields, in order: clone size, D gene, V gene, J gene, CDR3 protein, CDR3 DNA. D genes are given only for firm matches. Size tells how often a clone was seen (once, few, many) or the class of an expanded clone, and some rows leave it out.

-	TRBD2	TRBV6-4	TRBJ2-3	CASSDSSGRTQYF	TGTGCCAGCAGTGACTCTAGCGGGCGTACGCAGTATTTT
once	TRBD1	TRBV7-2	TRBJ1-4	CASSTTGRGEEKLFF	TGTGCCAGCAGCACTACCGGCAGGGGGGAAGAAAAACTGTTTTTT
-	-	TRBV5-4	TRBJ2-7	CASSFSYRDSYEQYF	TGTGCCAGCAGCTTCAGCTACAGGGACTCCTACGAGCAGTACTTC
-	-	TRBV12-2	TRBJ2-7	CASRFLRGGRGQGEQYF	TGTGCAAGTCGCTTCCTTAGGGGGGGGCGGGGGCAGGGCGAGCAGTACTTC
few	-	TRBV9	TRBJ1-4	CASSVGNSRSEKLFF	TGTGCCAGCAGCGTAGGCAACAGTCGGTCCGAAAAACTGTTTTTT
-	-	TRBV19	TRBJ1-2	CASSRLLGANYGYTF	TGTGCCAGTAGTCGCCTATTGGGAGCTAACTATGGCTACACCTTC
few	-	TRBV19	TRBJ1-2	CASTPSRVYGYTF	TGTGCCAGTACTCCGTCACGGGTTTATGGCTACACCTTC
-	TRBD1	TRBV29-1	TRBJ1-1	CSGGTDEAFF	TGCAGCGGAGGGACAGATGAAGCTTTCTTT
-	TRBD1	TRBV7-8	TRBJ2-2	CASSITGTGYFLNTGELFF	TGTGCCAGCAGCATTACCGGGACAGGATACTTCTTGAACACCGGGGAGCTGTTTTTT
-	-	TRBV7-2	TRBJ2-3	CASSLRLVNTDTQYF	TGTGCCAGCAGCCTCCGACTAGTCAACACAGATACGCAGTATTTT
-	-	TRBV27	TRBJ1-4	CASSPWGGGEKLFF	TGTGCCAGCAGTCCCTGGGGGGGTGGTGAAAAACTGTTTTTT
-	TRBD1	TRBV7-8	TRBJ1-4	CASSRDRWNEKLFF	TGTGCCAGCAGCCGGGACAGGTGGAATGAAAAACTGTTTTTT
-	-	TRBV12-5	TRBJ2-7	CASATRYEQYF	TGTGCTAGTGCGACGCGGTACGAGCAGTACTTC
-	-	TRBV25-1	TRBJ2-7	CASSPGVPYEQYF	TGTGCCAGCAGTCCCGGGGTGCCTTACGAGCAGTACTTC
-	TRBD2	TRBV5-1	TRBJ2-2	CASSPRLAGGPGTGELFF	TGCGCCAGCAGCCCAAGACTAGCGGGGGGGCCGGGCACCGGGGAGCTGTTTTTT
-	-	TRBV6-5	TRBJ2-5	CASTIPGAETQYF	TGTGCCAGCACCATACCGGGAGCAGAGACCCAGTACTTC
-	TRBD1	TRBV6-1	TRBJ1-4	CASSEGGQGEKLFF	TGTGCCAGCAGTGAGGGGGGACAGGGAGAAAAACTGTTTTTT
-	TRBD2	TRBV9	TRBJ2-1	CASSLSGGAYNEQFF	TGTGCCAGCAGCCTTAGCGGGGGGGCCTACAATGAGCAGTTCTTC
-	-	TRBV5-6	TRBJ2-5	CASSLGHRRETQYF	TGTGCCAGCAGCTTGGGACATCGGCGAGAGACCCAGTACTTC
-	-	TRBV5-8	TRBJ2-7	CASSSRGYEQYF	TGTGCCAGCAGCTCCCGAGGCTACGAGCAGTACTTC
-	TRBD2	TRBV10-3	TRBJ2-2	CAISRLAGGDTGELFF	TGTGCCATCAGCCGACTAGCGGGGGGGGACACCGGGGAGCTGTTTTTT
-	TRBD1	TRBV4-1	TRBJ1-1	CASSPGHPGGEAFF	TGCGCCAGCAGTCCAGGACACCCAGGGGGTGAAGCTTTCTTT
-	-	TRBV18	TRBJ2-5	CASSPSGGAQETQYF	TGTGCCAGCTCACCATCAGGCGGGGCGCAAGAGACCCAGTACTTC
-	-	TRBV11-2	TRBJ2-3	CASSLEGRWTDTQYF	TGTGCCAGCAGCTTAGAAGGGAGGTGGACAGATACGCAGTATTTT
-	-	TRBV7-2	TRBJ1-2	CASSLRSSLYGYTF	TGTGCCAGCAGCTTGAGGTCCAGCCTCTATGGCTACACCTTC
once	-	TRBV7-9	TRBJ1-3	CASSSPFSGNTIYF	TGTGCCAGCAGTTCCCCTTTTTCTGGAAACACCATATATTTT
-	-	TRBV10-2	TRBJ2-7	CASRGDTYYEQYF	TGCGCCAGCAGGGGGGACACTTACTACGAGCAGTACTTC
few	-	TRBV7-2	TRBJ1-1	CASSLGAGTEAFF	TGTGCCAGCAGCTTAGGGGCGGGGACTGAAGCTTTCTTT
-	-	TRBV7-2	TRBJ2-3	CASTRETTDTQYF	TGTGCCAGCACCCGCGAGACAACAGATACGCAGTATTTT
-	TRBD2	TRBV2	TRBJ2-7	CASSRLAGVSYEQYF	TGTGCCAGCAGTAGACTAGCGGGGGTCTCCTACGAGCAGTACTTC
-	-	TRBV4-1	TRBJ2-7	CASSPGTRSYEQYF	TGCGCCAGCAGCCCCGGGACTCGATCCTACGAGCAGTACTTC
-	TRBD2	TRBV7-3	TRBJ2-5	CASSIGGAQETQYF	TGTGCCAGCAGCATCGGGGGGGCACAAGAGACCCAGTACTTC
-	TRBD1	TRBV4-3	TRBJ2-2	CASSLGTGGTGELFF	TGCGCCAGCAGCCTTGGGACAGGGGGAACCGGGGAGCTGTTTTTT
few	-	TRBV7-9	TRBJ1-3	CASSLAMATGNTIYF	TGTGCCAGCAGCTTAGCCATGGCAACTGGAAACACCATATATTTT
-	-	TRBV15	TRBJ1-5	CATSRGGGRSNQPQHF	TGTGCCACCAGCCGGGGTGGAGGCAGGAGCAATCAGCCCCAGCATTTT
-	-	TRBV7-9	TRBJ1-5	CASSPDKSNQPQHF	TGTGCCAGCAGCCCCGACAAAAGCAATCAGCCCCAGCATTTT
-	TRBD2	TRBV5-1	TRBJ2-3	CASSLGGLAVTDTQYF	TGCGCCAGCAGCTTGGGGGGACTAGCGGTCACAGATACGCAGTATTTT
once	TRBD1	TRBV9	TRBJ1-2	CASSVGDSYGYTF	TGTGCCAGCAGCGTAGGGGACAGTTATGGCTACACCTTC
-	-	TRBV4-3	TRBJ2-1	CASSLSLVSYNEQFF	TGCGCCAGCAGCCTCTCCCTAGTTTCCTACAATGAGCAGTTCTTC
-	-	TRBV19	TRBJ2-3	CASTLGQGTDTQYF	TGTGCCAGTACCCTGGGGCAGGGCACAGATACGCAGTATTTT
once	TRBD1	TRBV7-2	TRBJ1-4	CASSPSTGGFEKLFF	TGTGCCAGCAGCCCTTCGACAGGGGGGTTTGAAAAACTGTTTTTT
-	-	TRBV30	TRBJ2-7	CAWTYGGPYEQYF	TGTGCCTGGACCTACGGGGGTCCCTACGAGCAGTACTTC
few	-	TRBV30	TRBJ1-6	CAWSFPTGKRRSPLHF	TGTGCCTGGAGTTTCCCGACCGGGAAACGGCGTTCACCCCTCCACTTT
once	-	TRBV5-6	TRBJ2-5	CASERRSQETQYF	TGTGCCAGCGAGAGGAGGTCCCAAGAGACCCAGTACTTC
-	-	TRBV5-6	TRBJ1-2	CAASQGKVGGYTF	TGTGCCGCCTCCCAGGGGAAGGTGGGTGGCTACACCTTC
-	TRBD1	TRBV30	TRBJ1-6	CAWTQGYNSPLHF	TGTGCCTGGACACAGGGGTATAATTCACCCCTCCACTTT
-	-	TRBV29-1	TRBJ1-1	CSVGGLGTEAFF	TGCAGCGTTGGGGGCCTTGGTACTGAAGCTTTCTTT
once	-	TRBV5-1	TRBJ2-5	CASQRNLGYQETQYF	TGCGCCAGCCAGCGGAACCTGGGCTACCAAGAGACCCAGTACTTC
-	-	TRBV7-3	TRBJ1-1	CASSPMGGRENTEAFF	TGTGCCAGCAGCCCAATGGGGGGGCGGGAGAACACTGAAGCTTTCTTT
-	TRBD1	TRBV4-1	TRBJ2-1	CASSQGQGPVNEQFF	TGCGCCAGCAGCCAAGGACAGGGGCCGGTCAATGAGCAGTTCTTC
-	-	TRBV7-9	TRBJ2-7	CASSKSGSHYEQYF	TGTGCCAGCAGCAAGTCCGGGTCCCACTACGAGCAGTACTTC